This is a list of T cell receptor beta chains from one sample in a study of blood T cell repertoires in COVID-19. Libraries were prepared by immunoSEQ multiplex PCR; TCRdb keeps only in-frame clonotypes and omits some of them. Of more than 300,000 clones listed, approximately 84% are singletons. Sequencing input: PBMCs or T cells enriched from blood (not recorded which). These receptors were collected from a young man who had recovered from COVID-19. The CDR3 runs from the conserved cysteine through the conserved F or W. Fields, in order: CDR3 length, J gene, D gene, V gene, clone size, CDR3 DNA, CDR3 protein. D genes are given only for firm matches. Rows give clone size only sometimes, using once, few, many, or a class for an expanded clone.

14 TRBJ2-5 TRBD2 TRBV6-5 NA TGTGCCAGCAGGGCCCCGGGAGGCCAAGAGACCCAGTACTTC CASRAPGGQETQYF
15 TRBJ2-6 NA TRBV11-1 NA TGTGCCAGCAGCTTACTATGGTCGGGGGCCAACGTCCTGACTTTC CASSLLWSGANVLTF
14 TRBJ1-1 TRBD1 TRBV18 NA TGTGCCAGCTCAACCGGGACAGGGGGCACTGAAGCTTTCTTT CASSTGTGGTEAFF
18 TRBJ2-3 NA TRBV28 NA TGTGCCAGCAGTTTATCCGGGGGGCCCAGTGCTAGCACAGATACGCAGTATTTT CASSLSGGPSASTDTQYF
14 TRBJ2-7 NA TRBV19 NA TGTGCCAGTAGTATCTCGCTAGGCCCCTACGAGCAGTACTTC CASSISLGPYEQYF
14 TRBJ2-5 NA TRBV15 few TGTGCCACCAGCAGTGGGGGCGGGCAAGAGACCCAGTACTTC CATSSGGGQETQYF
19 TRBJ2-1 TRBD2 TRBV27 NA TGTGCCAGCAGTGCTCCGGGACTAGCGGGCCCTAGCTCCTACAATGAGCAGTTCTTC CASSAPGLAGPSSYNEQFF
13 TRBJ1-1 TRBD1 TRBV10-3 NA TGTGCCGTCCAGGGGGCGGTGAACACTGAAGCTTTCTTT CAVQGAVNTEAFF
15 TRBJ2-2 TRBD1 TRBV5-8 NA TGTGCCAGCAGCTCGGGGACAGGATACACCGGGGAGCTGTTTTTT CASSSGTGYTGELFF
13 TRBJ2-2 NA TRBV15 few TGTGCCACCTCGCCAGGGGATTCCGGGGAGCTGTTTTTT CATSPGDSGELFF
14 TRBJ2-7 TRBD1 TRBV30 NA TGTGCCTGGGGTTCCGGACAGGGGGACTACGAGCAGTACTTC CAWGSGQGDYEQYF
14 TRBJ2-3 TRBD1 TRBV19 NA TGTGCCAGTAGTAGACAGGGGGGCACAGATACGCAGTATTTT CASSRQGGTDTQYF
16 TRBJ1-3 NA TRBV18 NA TGTGCCAGCTCACCACCGGGCAGGGTCCCTGGAAACACCATATATTTT CASSPPGRVPGNTIYF
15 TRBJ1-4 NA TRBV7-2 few TGTGCCAGCAGCCTCCAGGGGCGATCTAATGAAAAACTGTTTTTT CASSLQGRSNEKLFF
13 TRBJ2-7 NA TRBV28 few TGTGCCAGCAGTTCAGGACAGACCTACGAGCAGTACTTC CASSSGQTYEQYF
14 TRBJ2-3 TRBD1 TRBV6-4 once TGTGCCAGCAGTTGGACAGGGGAGGCAGATACGCAGTATTTT CASSWTGEADTQYF
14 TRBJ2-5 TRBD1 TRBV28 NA TGTGCCAGCAGCCGGGACAGGGGTTGGGAGACCCAGTACTTC CASSRDRGWETQYF
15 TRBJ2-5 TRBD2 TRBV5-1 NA TGCGCCAGCAGCTCGAGCGGGGGGGGCGAGGAGACCCAGTACTTC CASSSSGGGEETQYF
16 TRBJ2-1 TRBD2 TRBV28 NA TGTGCCAGTAGCGGGGGGTCCCCAACTCGTTACAATGAGCAGTTCTTC CASSGGSPTRYNEQFF
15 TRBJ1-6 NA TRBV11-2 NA TGTGCCAGCAGCTTATCGGACAGTCCTCGATCACCCCTCCACTTT CASSLSDSPRSPLHF
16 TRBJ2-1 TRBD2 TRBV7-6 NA TGTGCCAGCAGCTTAGGAGCGGGAGGGAAATACAATGAGCAGTTCTTC CASSLGAGGKYNEQFF
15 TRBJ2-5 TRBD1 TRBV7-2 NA TGTGCCAGCAGCTCGGCGAGGGGGCGGCTAGAGACCCAGTACTTC CASSSARGRLETQYF
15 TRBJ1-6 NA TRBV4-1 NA TGCGCCAGCAATTGGGAGAGCTCCTATAATTCACCCCTCCACTTT CASNWESSYNSPLHF
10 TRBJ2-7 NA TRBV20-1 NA TGCAGTGCTCAGCGCGAAGAGCAGTACTTC CSAQREEQYF
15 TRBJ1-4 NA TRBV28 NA TGTGCCAGCAGTTTAAGGACAGCAACTAATGAAAAACTGTTTTTT CASSLRTATNEKLFF
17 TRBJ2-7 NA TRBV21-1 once TGTGCCAGCAGCCCACACTGGGGACAGAGCCTCTCCTACGAGCAGTACTTC CASSPHWGQSLSYEQYF
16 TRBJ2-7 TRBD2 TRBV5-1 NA TGCGCCAGCAGCCAGACTAGACTAGCGGGGGCCTACGAGCAGTACTTC CASSQTRLAGAYEQYF
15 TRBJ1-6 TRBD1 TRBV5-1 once TGCGCCAGCAGCCCCGGGACAGTCTCGAATTCACCCCTCCACTTT CASSPGTVSNSPLHF
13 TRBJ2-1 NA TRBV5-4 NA TGTGCCAGCAGCTTGGAGCGGCGCAATGAGCAGTTCTTC CASSLERRNEQFF
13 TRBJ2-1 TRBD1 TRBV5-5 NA TGTGCCAGCAGCCGTGACAGGGGCAATGAGCAGTTCTTC CASSRDRGNEQFF
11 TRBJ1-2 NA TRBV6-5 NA TGTGCCAGTGGACAGAACTATGGCTACACCTTC CASGQNYGYTF
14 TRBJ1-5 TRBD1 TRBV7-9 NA TGTGCCAGCACCGGGACAGGGGCCAATCAGCCCCAGCATTTT CASTGTGANQPQHF
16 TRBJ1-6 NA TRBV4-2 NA TGTGCCAGCAGCCAGACGAGGGCGCGAGGTAATTCACCCCTCCACTTT CASSQTRARGNSPLHF
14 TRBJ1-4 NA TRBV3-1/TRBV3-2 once TGTGCCAGCACCCGAACAGGGAGGGGTGAAAAACTGTTTTTT CASTRTGRGEKLFF
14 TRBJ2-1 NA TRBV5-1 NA TGCGCCAGCAGCTTGGCATCGGGATGGGGAGAGCAGTTCTTC CASSLASGWGEQFF
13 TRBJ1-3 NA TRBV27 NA TGTGCCAGCAGGCCCCTTTCCGTAGACACCATATATTTT CASRPLSVDTIYF
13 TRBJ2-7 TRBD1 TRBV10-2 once TGCGCCAGCATGACAGGGATTTCCTACGAGCAGTACTTC CASMTGISYEQYF
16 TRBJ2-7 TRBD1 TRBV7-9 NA TGTGCCAGCAGCTTCGGGAAGGGCAGGGGGCCCCACGAGCAGTACTTC CASSFGKGRGPHEQYF
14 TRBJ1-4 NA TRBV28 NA TGTGCCAGCGCCATCGGGGGGACTAATGAAAAACTGTTTTTT CASAIGGTNEKLFF
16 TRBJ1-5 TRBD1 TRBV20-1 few TGCAGTGCTAGTTTGGACAGGGGGCGAAGCAATCAGCCCCAGCATTTT CSASLDRGRSNQPQHF
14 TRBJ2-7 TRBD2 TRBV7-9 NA TGTGCCAGCAGCTTCGCGGGAGACGCCTACGAGCAGTACTTC CASSFAGDAYEQYF
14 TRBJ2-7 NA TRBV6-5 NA TGTGCCAGCAGTTACCGGGAGTCGGGCTACGAGCAGTACTTC CASSYRESGYEQYF
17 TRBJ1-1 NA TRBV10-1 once TGCGCCAGCAGTGAGTTCACCGGGACACCGATGGACACTGAAGCTTTCTTT CASSEFTGTPMDTEAFF
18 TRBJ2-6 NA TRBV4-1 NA TGCGCCAGCAGCCCGAAAGCCGGGGGTTTAGGGTGGGCCAACGTCCTGACTTTC CASSPKAGGLGWANVLTF
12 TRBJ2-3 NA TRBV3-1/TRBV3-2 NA TGTGCCAGCAGCCACGGGGGAGATACGCAGTATTTT CASSHGGDTQYF
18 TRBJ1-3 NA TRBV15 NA TGTGCCACCAGCAGAGATTTCCCGCGGGATCTTGCTGGAAACACCATATATTTT CATSRDFPRDLAGNTIYF
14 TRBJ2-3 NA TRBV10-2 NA TGCGCCAGCAGTGAATCCGGGAGAGATGGTACGCAGTATTTT CASSESGRDGTQYF
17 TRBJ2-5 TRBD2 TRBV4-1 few TGCGCCAGCAGCCTAACTCCGCCAGGCGGGAGATGGGAGACCCAGTACTTC CASSLTPPGGRWETQYF
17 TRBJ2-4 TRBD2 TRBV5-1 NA TGCGCCAGCAGCCCCAGATTTGAGACTAGCCGAGGTAACATTCAGTACTTC CASSPRFETSRGNIQYF
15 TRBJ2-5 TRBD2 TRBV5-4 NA TGTGCCAGCAGCTTGGGGACTAGCGGGGGGGGGACCCAGTACTTC CASSLGTSGGGTQYF
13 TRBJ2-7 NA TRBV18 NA TGTGCCAGCTTAGGGGAACAGGGCTACGAGCAGTACTTC CASLGEQGYEQYF
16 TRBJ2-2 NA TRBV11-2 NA TGTGCCAGCAGCGTTTACCGGGACACCCTCACCGGGGAGCTGTTTTTT CASSVYRDTLTGELFF
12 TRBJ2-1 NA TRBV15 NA TGTGCCACTAATGGAGGTGCCGATGAGCAGTTCTTC CATNGGADEQFF
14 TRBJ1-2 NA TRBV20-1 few TGCAGTGCTAGTTTCCGCGGGGCGGAGGGTGGCTACACCTTC CSASFRGAEGGYTF
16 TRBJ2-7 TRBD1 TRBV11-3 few TGTGCCAGCAGCTTAGGGGGACAGGGCCCCTCCTACGAGCAGTACTTC CASSLGGQGPSYEQYF
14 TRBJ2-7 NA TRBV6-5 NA TGTGCCAGCCAGCAGGGTCAGTCGACCTACGAGCAGTACTTC CASQQGQSTYEQYF
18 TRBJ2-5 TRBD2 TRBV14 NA TGTGCCAGCAGCCAAGATCTCATACTAGCGGGAGGGCAAGAGACCCAGTACTTC CASSQDLILAGGQETQYF